The 18 T cell receptor beta chains below were found in one sample sequenced in a study of Graves' ophthalmopathy and Graves' hyperthyroidism. The authors amplified TCR beta CDR3 regions from RNA transcripts. After a first-round RT-PCR with HTBI primers, a second-round multiplex PCR was run. TCRdb independently ran MiXCR on the multiplex PCR reads; one entry per CDR3 protein. The sample carries approximately 1.2 million distinct CDR3 sequences, about 36% recorded once. The sample consisted of peripheral blood or thyroid tissue (not recorded which). The receptors come from an adult man with Graves' hyperthyroidism.

The chain employs TRBV10-3 and TRBJ1-1, with 11 bases lining up with TRBD1. Unmatched junction bases numbered 6, after V lost 6 bases and J lost 6 bases. Germline loops: CDR1 ENHRY, CDR2 SYGVKD. The length of the CDR3 is 14 residues. The CDR3 bases are TGTGCCATCAGCGGGGACAGGGGGATCCCTGAAGCTTTCTTT. This translates into CAISGDRGIPEAFF.

This clonotype appeared many times. The J gene is TRBJ1-1, the V gene TRBV4-3; D gene uncertain. Trimming shortened V by 4 bases and J by 1 base, and 10 bases separated the two germline ends. The length of the CDR3 is 14 residues. Germline CDR1 is LGHNA and CDR2 is YSLEER. The CDR3 loop is CASSLSLSNTEAFF. The CDR3 region has the DNA TGCGCCAGCAGCCTCTCCCTCTCGAACACTGAAGCTTTCTTT.

This clonotype was seen ten or more times. CDR3 nucleotide sequence: TGTGCCAGCAGCGTAGCTTGGGGTTTTGGAAACACCATATATTTT. It specifies CASSVAWGFGNTIYF. This sequence joins TRBV9 and TRBJ1-3; no clear D. CDR1 and CDR2 (germline): SGDLS, YYNGEE. V shed 0 bases and J shed 3 bases, with 10 bases lying between them. This CDR3 has 15 residues.

This clonotype occurred many times. The chain carries TRBV5-1 and TRBJ1-2; possible D gene TRBD1, 5 bases. CDR1 is SGHRS, CDR2 YFSETQ, per germline. V lost 3 bases and J lost 8, with 17 bases in between. This CDR3 region has 14 residues. CDR3 DNA sequence: TGCGCCAGCAGCTGGGCCGGGACTTTGGAGGGCTACACCTTC. Protein sequence: CASSWAGTLEGYTF.

This chain uses TRBV7-2 with TRBJ2-7; a possible D gene is TRBD2 (5 bases). Germline loops: CDR1 SGHTA, CDR2 FQGNSA. Trimming removed 4 bases from V and 5 bases from J, with 15 bases in between. This CDR3 is 14 amino acids long. CDR3 bases: TGTGCCAGCAGCTCCAGCGGACCAAGAAACGAGCAGTACTTC. Its protein product is CASSSSGPRNEQYF.

This clonotype was observed a few times. In DNA, the CDR3 is TGTGCCAGCAGGCCCATAGGGGGTCGCAATATCTATGGTGAAGCTTTCTTT. Amino acids: CASRPIGGRNIYGEAFF. The J gene is TRBJ1-1, the V gene TRBV7-9; D is perhaps TRBD1 (6 bases). V was cut by 6 bases and J by 7 bases, with 27 bases left in between. Germline V gene lookup returns CDR1 SEHNR and CDR2 FQNEAQ (reference sequence). The CDR3 totals 17 residues.

This clonotype was seen repeatedly, ten times or more. The chain links TRBV7-9 to TRBJ1-2; 9 nucleotides agree with TRBD1. The V gene's germline CDR1 is SEHNR and CDR2 FQNEAQ (reference sequence). The V gene end was trimmed by 5 bases and the J gene end by 3 bases; junction bases not matched to a gene: 7. The CDR3 sequence is 15 residues long. The CDR3 DNA sequence: TGTGCCAGCAGCGAAAGGGACAGGGTAGACTATGGCTACACCTTC. Amino acid sequence: CASSERDRVDYGYTF.

This clonotype showed up many times. V and J are TRBV5-1 and TRBJ2-2, with D tentatively TRBD1 or TRBD2 (5 bases each). CDR3 length: 15 amino acids. Per germline, CDR1 SGHRS and CDR2 YFSETQ. V was cut by 5 bases and J by 0 bases, with 11 bases left in between. The CDR3 sequence: CASRRDGANTGELFF. In DNA, the CDR3 is TGCGCCAGCAGAAGGGACGGAGCGAACACCGGGGAGCTGTTTTTT. Drawing the rest from reference TRBV5-1 and TRBJ2-2, the complete variable domain is KAGVTQTPRYLIKTRGQQVTLSCSPISGHRSVSWYQQTPGQGLQFLFEYFSETQRNKGNFPGRFSGRQFSNSRSEMNVSTLELGDSALYLCASRRDGANTGELFFGEGSRLTVL.

This clonotype was counted ten times or more. The CDR3 protein is CASSQDPMYEQYF. CDR3 DNA sequence: TGTGCCAGCAGCCAAGATCCCATGTACGAGCAGTACTTC. This chain uses TRBV4-2 with TRBJ2-7; the D is unclear. This CDR3 comprises 13 residues. Per germline, CDR1 LGHNA and CDR2 YNFKEQ. V lost 0 bases and J lost 4, with 7 bases in between.

As to this clonotype: One end of the junction is discordant with germline, which a read error may explain. The V and J genes are TRBV10-2 and TRBJ2-7; D is undetermined. The CDR3 runs 15 residues. Looked up from germline, CDR1 is WSHSY and CDR2 is SAAADI. DNA of the CDR3: TGTGCCAGCAGTTACGGCGGAAGGGATCCGGACGAGCAGTACTTC. It translates to CASSYGGRDPDEQYF.

Concerning this clonotype: A much larger clone is a single base away; this may be a read error. This rearrangement joins TRBV2 to TRBJ2-7; D not resolved. V was pared by 6 bases and J by 4 bases, with 10 bases between. This CDR3 comprises 12 residues. Germline V CDR1 and CDR2: SNHLY, FYNNEI. The CDR3 DNA is TGTGCCAGCAGGCCAGACGAATACGAGCAGTACTTC. Protein: CASRPDEYEQYF. The complete variable domain, with remaining parts taken from reference TRBV2 and TRBJ2-7, reads EPEVTQTPSHQVTQMGQEVILRCVPISNHLYFYWYRQILGQKVEFLVSFYNNEISEKSEIFDDQFSVERPDGSNFTLKIRSTKLEDSAMYFCASRPDEYEQYFGPGTRLTVT.

This rearrangement joins TRBV12-3 or TRBV12-4 to TRBJ1-5; D unclear. Trimming left V 4 bases short and J 6 bases short, with 13 bases between. The CDR3 has 14 residues. CDR3 in amino acids: CASSSGSGGQPQHF. CDR3 sequence (DNA): TGTGCCAGCAGTTCGGGCTCCGGCGGTCAGCCCCAGCATTTT.

CDR3 protein: CASSARQSVGANVLTF. CDR3 nucleotides: TGTGCCAGCAGTGCAAGACAGAGCGTAGGGGCCAACGTCCTGACTTTC. This chain joins TRBV7-9 and TRBJ2-6; tentatively, D is TRBD1 (5 bases). The length of the CDR3 is 16 residues. The V end was cut by 6 bases, the J end by 4 bases, with 16 bases between. CDR1 is SEHNR and CDR2 is FQNEAQ in the germline V gene (reference sequence).

The chain combines TRBV7-2 with TRBJ1-5; no reliable D call. This CDR3 is 15 amino acids long. V was clipped by 4 bases and J by 4 bases, with 14 bases between them. Germline CDR1 and CDR2: SGHTA and FQGNSA. CDR3 protein: CASSSETFTNQPQHF. For the CDR3, the DNA is TGTGCCAGCAGCTCGGAGACCTTTACTAATCAGCCCCAGCATTTT.

The sample holds a few counts of this clonotype. The rearrangement joins TRBV7-9 to TRBJ1-6; D uncertain. This CDR3 has 16 amino acids. Germline V gives CDR1 SEHNR, CDR2 FQNEAQ (reference sequence). Trimming pared 2 bases from V and 2 bases from J, leaving 10 bases between. The CDR3 bases are TGTGCCAGCAGCTTAACAGCCGGCGCCTATAATTCACCCCTCCACTTT. This translates into CASSLTAGAYNSPLHF.

The chain uses TRBV15 and TRBJ2-5; TRBD1 agrees at 7 bases. This CDR3 has 13 amino acids. V shed 9 bases and J 5 bases; nucleotides not matched to a gene: 9. From germline, CDR1 is LNHNV and CDR2 YYDKDF (reference sequence). CDR3 amino acids: CATRTGARETQYF. CDR3 nucleotides: TGTGCCACGAGGACAGGAGCCCGGGAGACCCAGTACTTC.

Many counts were recorded for this clonotype. The chain is built from TRBV19 and TRBJ2-2; a possible D gene is TRBD2 (6 bases). The CDR3 has 16 residues. The V end was cut by 6 bases, the J end by 0 bases, with 14 bases between. The germline V gene has CDR1 LNHDA and CDR2 SQIVND (reference sequence). CDR3 sequence (DNA): TGTGCCAGTAGAGAGGAGGGCAGGGCGAACACCGGGGAGCTGTTTTTT. Translation gives CASREEGRANTGELFF.

This clonotype was detected many times. The rearrangement links TRBV2 to TRBJ2-5; no reliable D call. The CDR3 covers 13 residues. Trimming cost V 6 bases and J 4 bases, with 12 bases left between them. The V gene's germline CDR1 is SNHLY and CDR2 FYNNEI. CDR3 residues: CASRLLPLETQYF. For the CDR3, the DNA is TGTGCCAGCAGACTTCTACCACTAGAGACCCAGTACTTC.